This T cell receptor (beta chain) was sequenced for a study of post-analysis software for immune sequencing data. Study-wide results and limits: Controls showed lower frequencies than patients for five or six TRBV segments, and TRBV5-6, TRBV5-1 and TRBV20-1 were among these. Relative to controls, patients with multiple sclerosis showed significantly lower normalized Chao1 diversity.

Carried by the TCR beta cDNA libraries were unique molecular identifiers. cDNA molecules numbering roughly 0.5 million came from around 0.96 to 9.9 million T cells. TCRdb used MiXCR to reprocess the PCR reads, holding one entry per CDR3 protein. This sample yields approximately 730,000 distinct CDR3 sequences, of which around 27% are seen a single time; roughly 0.54% belongs to the top ten. In the case of this clonotype: The antigen remains unidentified. This may arise from a read error, as a much more abundant clone is one base away.

Germline assignment: CDR1 DFQATT and CDR2 SNEGSKA (reference sequence). This CDR3 spans 11 amino acids. V usage is TRBV20-1 and J usage is TRBJ2-1; the D is unclear. The receptor was derived from a girl under 18 with multiple sclerosis. The source material was blood. Written as DNA, the CDR3 is TGCAGGGCTAGAAAACGGGATGAGCAGTTCTTC. Translation gives CRARKRDEQFF.